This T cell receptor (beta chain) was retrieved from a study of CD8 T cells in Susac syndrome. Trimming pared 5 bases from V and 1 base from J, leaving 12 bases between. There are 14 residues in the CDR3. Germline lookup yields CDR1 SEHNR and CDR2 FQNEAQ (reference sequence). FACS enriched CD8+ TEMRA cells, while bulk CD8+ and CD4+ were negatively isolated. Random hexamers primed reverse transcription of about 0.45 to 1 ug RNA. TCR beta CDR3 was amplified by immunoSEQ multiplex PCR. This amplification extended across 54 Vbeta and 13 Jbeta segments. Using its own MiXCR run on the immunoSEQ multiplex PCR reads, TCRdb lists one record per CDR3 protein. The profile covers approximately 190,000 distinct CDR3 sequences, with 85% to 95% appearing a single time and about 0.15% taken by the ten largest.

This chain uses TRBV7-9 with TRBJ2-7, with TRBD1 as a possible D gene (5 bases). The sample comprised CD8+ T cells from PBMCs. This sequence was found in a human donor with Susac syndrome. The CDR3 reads CASSMTEVSYEQYF. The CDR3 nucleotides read TGTGCCAGCAGCATGACAGAGGTTTCCTACGAGCAGTACTTC.